This T cell receptor beta chain comes out of a study of T-cell memory formation after mild COVID-19 (dated by TCRdb to the early 2020s). Regarding the study in general: TCR sequence clusters from the two donors were largely donor specific. In two donors, T-cell clones that expanded and contracted after mild COVID-19 were followed by sequencing TCRalpha and TCRbeta repertoires longitudinally. The cohort comprised two young, previously healthy adult volunteers, one female and one male. Overall results and qualifications from the work: Only a couple of mild cases were covered by the study, and larger cohorts that include severe cases with pre-infection samples were considered necessary. Contracting CD4+ clones appeared mostly in the CM and EM memory subsets, whereas CD8+ clones were enriched in EMRA. SARS-CoV-2 specificity was not confirmed for the second-wave clones peaking on day 37. Clones contracting from day 15 to 85 had balanced CD4/CD8 phenotypes, while a second wave expanding from day 15 to 37 was biased towards CD4+. The detection of some responding clones in pre-infection memory suggests that pre-existing cross-reactive memory T cells joined the SARS-CoV-2 response.

Measured from the cysteine to the phenylalanine, the CDR3 is 14 residues long. Only CDR3 DNA remains: 42 bases, in frame from the first base. Cut back by 6 bases and 3 bases, the V and J ends lie 11 bases apart. In its sample, this clonotype was seen a few times. Its antigen is currently not known. No clone much larger than this one lies a single base away; base qualities are absent. PBMCs were isolated by Ficoll-Paque density gradient centrifugation. TCRdb names Illumina NovaSeq 6000 as the instrument used. TCRalpha and TCRbeta cDNA libraries were built by 5'RACE with constant-segment primers, adding sample barcodes and unique molecular identifiers. Trizol reagent was used to extract RNA from every sample. Amplification of the libraries took two PCR steps, and the second step added a second sample barcode plus Illumina TruSeq adapters. Sequencing of libraries was performed on an Illumina NovaSeq with 2 x 150 bp paired-end reads. In the authors' own workflow: Reads were demultiplexed and collapsed into UMI-guided consensus sequences with migec v1.2.7. Using mixcr v2.1.11, UMI consensuses were aligned to TRA and TRB V and J templates and then assembled into clonotypes. Expanded or contracted clonotypes were those called significant by both edgeR and NoisET, with noise models trained on biological replicates. For edgeR calls, a false discovery rate-adjusted p below 0.01 and a log2 fold-change threshold of 1 were applied. PCA with hierarchical clustering of max-normalized trajectories of the 1000 most abundant clonotypes was used as exploratory dynamics analysis. Separately sequenced CD4+ and CD8+ repertoires were used to assign a CD4 or CD8 phenotype to each responding clone. TCRdb reran the public reads through fastp at Q25 and MiXCR, keeping productive beta chains. Rows with one shared CDR3 protein collapse into an entry with the most common genes and DNA. The V and J calls here are based on TCRdb, not the publication. Recorded for this sample are hundreds of thousands of distinct CDR3 sequences; roughly 17% of them occurred a single time. Roughly 7.8% of the sample rests with the top ten.

The TCR sequence derives from an adult woman who had mild COVID-19 (a few samples of this study predate the infection). The sample titles of this study are shuffled in the database, so cell type and time point are left out; the donor was told from shared clones. The V gene is TRBV12-3 or TRBV12-4 and the J gene is TRBJ2-2; the D gene cannot be resolved beyond TRBD1 or TRBD2, each matching 5 bases. Sequenced sample: PBMCs or a T cell subset sorted from them (not recorded which). CDR3 reads: CASSGDGYTGELFF. In nucleotides, the sequence is TGTGCCAGCAGCGGGGACGGATACACCGGGGAGCTGTTTTTT.